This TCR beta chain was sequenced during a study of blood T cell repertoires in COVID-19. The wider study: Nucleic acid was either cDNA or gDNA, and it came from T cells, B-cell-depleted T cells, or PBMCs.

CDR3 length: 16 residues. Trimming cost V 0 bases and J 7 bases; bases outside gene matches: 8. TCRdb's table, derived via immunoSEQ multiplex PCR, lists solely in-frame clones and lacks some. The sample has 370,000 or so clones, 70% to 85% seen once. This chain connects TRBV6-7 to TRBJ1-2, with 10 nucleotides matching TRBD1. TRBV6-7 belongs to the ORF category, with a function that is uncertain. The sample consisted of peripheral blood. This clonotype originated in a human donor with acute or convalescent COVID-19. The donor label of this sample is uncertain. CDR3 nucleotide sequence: TGTGCCAGCAGTTACTCGATGGGACAGGGGTCGAGTGGCTACACCTTC. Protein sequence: CASSYSMGQGSSGYTF.